Listed below are T cell receptor beta chains from one sample, sequenced in a study of blood T cell repertoires in COVID-19. This table comes from immunoSEQ multiplex PCR, and its TCRdb copy is limited to in-frame clones, with some not included. The sample consists of 55,000 to 85,000 clones, around four fifths of them appearing once. What was sequenced was peripheral blood. The receptors derive from a man aged 60-69 years with acute or convalescent COVID-19. Each CDR3 is given with its conserved first and last residue. D genes are given only for firm matches. Size values are once, few and many counts, or a class for expanded clones, and some rows have none.

V,size,D,J,CDR3,DNA
TRBV5-3,-,-,TRBJ2-2,CARSLLGGRCGELFF,TGTGCCAGAAGCTTGCTGGGGGGACGATGCGGGGAGCTGTTTTTT
TRBV19,once,-,TRBJ2-5,CASGKDPGNQETQYF,TGTGCCAGTGGGAAGGACCCCGGGAACCAAGAGACCCAGTACTTC
TRBV18,few,TRBD1,TRBJ2-7,CASSSNRGGTYEQYF,TGTGCCAGCTCATCAAACAGGGGTGGGACCTACGAGCAGTACTTC
TRBV30,-,TRBD1,TRBJ1-3,CAWSPPDRDSGNTIYF,TGTGCCTGGAGTCCCCCGGACAGGGACTCTGGAAACACCATATATTTT
TRBV7-3,few,TRBD1,TRBJ2-5,CASSLGQDQETQYF,TGTGCCAGCAGCTTAGGACAGGACCAAGAGACCCAGTACTTC
TRBV14,-,TRBD2,TRBJ2-1,CASSQQALALYNEQFF,TGTGCCAGCAGCCAACAGGCACTAGCGCTATACAATGAGCAGTTCTTC
TRBV30,-,TRBD1,TRBJ1-5,CAWSADRVSNQPQHF,TGTGCCTGGAGTGCGGACAGGGTAAGCAATCAGCCCCAGCATTTT
TRBV19,-,-,TRBJ1-5,CASSIPQPTNQPQHF,TGTGCCAGTAGTATTCCCCAGCCGACAAATCAGCCCCAGCATTTT
TRBV28,-,-,TRBJ1-1,CASSGGAEGTEAFF,TGTGCCAGCAGTGGGGGGGCAGAAGGAACTGAAGCTTTCTTT
TRBV18,-,TRBD1,TRBJ1-6,CASSPSGQGRNSPLHF,TGTGCCAGCTCACCCTCGGGACAGGGGAGGAATTCACCCCTCCACTTT
TRBV6-6,-,TRBD1,TRBJ1-1,CASSYGDRDLEAFF,TGTGCCAGCAGTTACGGGGACAGGGATCTTGAAGCTTTCTTT
TRBV5-4,-,TRBD1,TRBJ2-2,CASSPAPDRVTGELFF,TGTGCCAGCAGCCCCGCCCCCGACAGGGTCACCGGGGAGCTGTTTTTT
TRBV29-1,once,TRBD1,TRBJ1-2,CSVAGQGNYGYTF,TGCAGCGTTGCCGGACAGGGGAACTATGGCTACACCTTC
TRBV5-1,-,-,TRBJ1-1,CASSLETGEAFF,TGCGCCAGCAGCTTGGAGACAGGTGAAGCTTTCTTT
TRBV5-1,once,-,TRBJ2-1,CASSFQGGNEQFF,TGCGCCAGCAGCTTCCAGGGCGGTAATGAGCAGTTCTTC
TRBV7-9,-,-,TRBJ1-6,CASSLDSTYNSPLHF,TGTGCCAGCAGCTTAGACAGTACCTATAATTCACCCCTCCACTTT
TRBV28,-,TRBD2,TRBJ2-1,CASSKYGGGIDNEQFF,TGTGCCAGCTCTAAATACGGGGGGGGAATTGACAATGAGCAGTTCTTC
TRBV18,-,-,TRBJ1-2,CASSPNAGADGYTF,TGTGCCAGCTCACCAAATGCAGGGGCGGATGGCTACACCTTC
TRBV10-3,-,-,TRBJ1-5,CAISSTGGSQPQHF,TGTGCCATCAGTTCTACCGGGGGTAGTCAGCCCCAGCATTTT
TRBV5-1,-,-,TRBJ2-4,CASSLDQGGNIQYF,TGCGCCAGCAGCTTAGATCAGGGCGGCAACATTCAGTACTTC
TRBV7-7,-,-,TRBJ2-5,CASSLADSKETQYF,TGTGCCAGCAGCTTAGCTGACTCGAAAGAGACCCAGTACTTC
TRBV2,-,-,TRBJ1-1,CASTLEQGSTEAFF,TGTGCCAGCACCCTCGAACAGGGTTCCACTGAAGCTTTCTTT
TRBV19,-,TRBD2,TRBJ2-1,CASSPQGLAVINEQFF,TGTGCCAGTAGTCCACAAGGACTAGCGGTGATCAATGAGCAGTTCTTC